Below are 6 T cell receptor beta chains sequenced from a single sample in a study of blood T cell repertoires in COVID-19. Using immunoSEQ multiplex PCR, the repertoire was profiled, and TCRdb retains in-frame clones only, with some absent. Among some 240,000 clones listed, roughly 80% were seen once. The specimen was peripheral blood. Receptors originate from a woman at least 80 years old with acute or convalescent COVID-19.

The chain carries TRBV28 and TRBJ1-5; no definite D call. Trimming pared 3 bases from V and 7 bases from J, leaving 10 bases between. Germline-derived CDR1 and CDR2 are MDHEN and SYDVKM. This CDR3 is built from 13 residues. CDR3: CASSFGRKQPQHF. The DNA of the CDR3 is TGTGCCAGCAGTTTTGGCAGGAAGCAGCCCCAGCATTTT.

V and J are TRBV3-1 (or the pseudogene TRBV3-2) and TRBJ1-2, with D possibly matching TRBD1 (6 bases). V gave up 7 bases and J gave up 8 bases, with 14 bases separating them. Looked up from germline, CDR1 is LGHDT and CDR2 is YNNKEL (reference sequence). This CDR3 has 12 amino acids. CDR3 nucleotide sequence: TGTGCCAGCACCGGCCCAGGGGAAGGCTACACCTTC. This gives the protein CASTGPGEGYTF.

The chain recombines TRBV5-1 with TRBJ1-2, with D maybe TRBD1 (5 bases). The CDR3 is made up of 15 amino acids. Trimming removed 3 bases from V and 3 bases from J, with 15 bases in between. Germline V gene data show CDR1 as SGHRS and CDR2 as YFSETQ. CDR3 sequence reads: CASSSTDRADYGYTF. The CDR3 bases are TGCGCCAGCAGCTCCACTGACAGAGCTGACTATGGCTACACCTTC.

In nucleotides, the CDR3 is TGTGCCAGCAGTTTAAGACAGGGGTTTCTGACCCAGCATTTT. It translates to CASSLRQGFLTQHF. The rearrangement links TRBV27 to TRBJ1-5; 8 nucleotides line up with TRBD1. Trimming removed 2 bases from V and 11 bases from J; junction bases left unmatched: 8. The CDR3 is made up of 14 amino acids. Germline CDR1 reads MNHEY; CDR2 reads SMNVEV (reference sequence).

This sequence joins TRBV28 and TRBJ2-2; D not certain. V shed 1 base and J shed 6 bases, with 6 bases lying between them. The germline gives CDR1 MDHEN, CDR2 SYDVKM. The CDR3 covers 13 residues. The CDR3, as DNA: TGTGCCAGCAGTTTATTACCAGCCGGGGAGCTGTTTTTT. This translates into CASSLLPAGELFF.

The chain recombines TRBV19 with TRBJ2-5, with 10 bases identical to TRBD1. CDR1 is LNHDA, CDR2 SQIVND, per germline (reference sequence). The length of the CDR3 is 15 residues. Germline trimming cut 3 bases from V and 7 bases from J; bases unmatched to any gene: 8. CDR3 nucleotides: TGTGCCAGTAGTATTGGGGGACAGGGGATTGGGACCCAGTACTTC. Its protein product is CASSIGGQGIGTQYF.